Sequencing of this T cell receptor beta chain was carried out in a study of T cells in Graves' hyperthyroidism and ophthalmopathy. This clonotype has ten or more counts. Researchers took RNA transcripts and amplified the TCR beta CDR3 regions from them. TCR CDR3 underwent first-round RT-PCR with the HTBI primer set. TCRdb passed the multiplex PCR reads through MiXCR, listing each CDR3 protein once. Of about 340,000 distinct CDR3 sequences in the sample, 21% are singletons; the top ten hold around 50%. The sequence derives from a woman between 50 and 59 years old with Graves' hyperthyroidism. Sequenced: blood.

As DNA, the CDR3 is TGCGCCAGCAGCCTTGGGACGGCTGGACGGGAGCAGTACTTC. Residues: CASSLGTAGREQYF. The chain recombines TRBV5-1 with TRBJ2-7; tentatively, D is TRBD1 or TRBD2 (5 bases each). The CDR3 runs to 14 residues. CDR1 and CDR2 (germline): SGHRS, YFSETQ. Deletions cut 4 bases from V and 7 bases from J, with 18 bases between.